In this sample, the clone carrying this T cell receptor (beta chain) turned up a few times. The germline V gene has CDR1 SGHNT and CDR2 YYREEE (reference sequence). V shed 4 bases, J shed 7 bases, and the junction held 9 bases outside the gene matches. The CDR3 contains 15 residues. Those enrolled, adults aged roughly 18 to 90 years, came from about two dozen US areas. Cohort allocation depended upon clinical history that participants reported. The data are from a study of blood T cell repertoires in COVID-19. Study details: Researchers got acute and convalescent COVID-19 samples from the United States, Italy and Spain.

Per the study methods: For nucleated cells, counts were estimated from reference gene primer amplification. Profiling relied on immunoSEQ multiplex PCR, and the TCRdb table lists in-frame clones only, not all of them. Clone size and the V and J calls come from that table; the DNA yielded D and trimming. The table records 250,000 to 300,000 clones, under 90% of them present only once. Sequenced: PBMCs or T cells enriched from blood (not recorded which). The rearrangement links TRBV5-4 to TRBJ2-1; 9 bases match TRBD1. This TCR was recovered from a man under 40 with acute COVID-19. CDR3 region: CASSRTGEGSNEQFF. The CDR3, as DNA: TGTGCCAGCAGCCGGACAGGGGAAGGTAGTAATGAGCAGTTCTTC.